This entry is about one T cell receptor beta chain. Its antigen remains undetermined. Base qualities are not recorded, but no much larger clone differs from it by a single base. This record belongs to a study of shared clonotypes between healthy human individuals (dated by TCRdb to about 2020). The study in broad terms: Three men and a couple of women, aged 18 to 49 years, made up the cohort. For each donor, three plates each were used for CD4 naive and CD4 memory, two plates were used for CD8 naive, and one plate was used for CD8 memory. Different laboratories and diverse techniques were used to prepare libraries and sequence TCR repertoires, to increase sequencing depth and limit assay-specific biases. Per donor, leukapheresis produced somewhere between about 0.94 and 9.5 billion PBMCs. To estimate repertoire size and how much clonotype sharing occurs between individuals, the study deeply sequenced the blood TCR repertoires of five or six healthy adults. Overall study results and their limits: Because the study included a small number of donors, the genetic and exposure-history diversity represented was limited. Sharing across a handful of donors was observed for 5% to 6.5% of naive CD4, 3% to 4% of naive CD8, 2% to 2.5% of memory CD4, and about 0.39% of memory CD8 clonotypes. Estimated clonotype richness was generally larger for naive than for memory subsets. Based on pairwise subsampling, the degree of clonotype sharing among donors was expected to be affected by sequencing depth. Even with the large sequencing depth, rarefaction of the sorted-subset datasets indicated that sequencing was incomplete. Higher generation probabilities were observed for clonotypes shared by all four sorted-subset donors than for non-shared clonotypes. Sampling was restricted to blood, and TCR repertoires in tissue are likely to differ from TCR repertoires in blood.

Using the deep immunoSEQ assay, TCR CDR3 regions were amplified from genomic DNA by multiplex PCR. For each cell subset, the extracted genomic DNA was distributed evenly across all wells of several immunoSEQ 96-well plates, and each plate served as one replicate. For sorted subsets, each replicate PCR was loaded with approximately 190 ng genomic DNA, equivalent to approximately 33,000 T cell genomes. The purified libraries were quantified using a Qubit 3.0 fluorometer, sized with a Bioanalyzer 2100, and then quantified again using the KAPA Library Quantification kit. A separate single-read 150-cycle Illumina NextSeq 550 flow cell was used to sequence each immunoSEQ 96-well plate. As for the original processing: The immunoSEQ output contained only junctional sequences without quality scores, so filtering could not match that applied to full-length reads. Sequences were annotated with PyIR, a Python wrapper for IgBLAST v1.9, and V/J genes and CDR3 were assigned using IMGT germline references. Reads with weak V/J assignments (E-value above 1e-6), missing CDR3, stop codons, out-of-frame junctions, or ambiguous translated residues were removed. A V3J clonotype was defined by an identical inferred V gene, J gene, and CDR3 amino acid sequence. Percentage overlap between repertoires was calculated by dividing the number of shared unique clonotypes by the size of the smaller repertoire. Three approaches were used to assess repertoire richness: RTK rarefaction, the Chao1 estimator, and Recon v2.1 estimates of unobserved clonotypes. For all TCRbeta clonotypes obtained by the gDNA method from a handful of donors, generation probabilities were computed with OLGA. TCRdb provides this immuneACCESS table in a form limited to in-frame rearrangements. Some clones are lacking; in checked studies, under half of them reflect an unresolved V gene, and why the rest are absent is not known. D and trimming were read from the DNA, whereas the V and J calls and clone size are those reported in that table. For this sample the table gives 2 million or so clones, of which 95% were detected only once. The ten largest account for 0.13% of the sample.

For this chain, trimming is 3 bases at the V end and 5 bases at the J end, and the number of junction bases without a gene match is 9. The CDR3 runs 16 amino acids, cysteine and phenylalanine included. The read is trimmed to its CDR3 DNA, 48 bases read in frame from base 1. From a lookup of the germline V gene, CDR1 and CDR2 are KGHSH and LQKENI. Healthy HIV-negative adults with no recently reported acute infections or vaccinations were included as donors. Every donor was a Caucasian adult living in Nashville, Tennessee, USA. Magnetic negative selection was used to enrich CD4+ T cells, after which naive cells were positively selected on CD45RA and the negative fraction became the memory subset. After blood collection by leukapheresis, PBMCs were isolated using Ficoll-Histopaque density gradient centrifugation and then cryopreserved in the vapor phase of liquid nitrogen. Purity and quantity of every magnetically sorted T cell population were checked by analytical flow cytometry. Genomic DNA was isolated from every sorted fraction and measured by UV absorbance on a Nanodrop 2000c.

The sequence was collected from a man in his late teens or twenties in good health. The sequence links TRBV18 to TRBJ2-2, with 7 central nucleotides matching TRBD1. Sequenced material: naive CD4+ T cells sorted from blood. Taken with the paper, the label for cell subset or site translates to: CD45RA+ positively selected. The base sequence is TGTGCCAGCTCACCCACACAGGGGAAGTGGACCGGGGAGCTGTTTTTT. Its protein product is CASSPTQGKWTGELFF.